The 32 T cell receptor beta chains below come from one sample, sequenced in a study of human T cells and chemical hapten exposure. TCRdb passed the RACE reads through MiXCR, listing each CDR3 protein once. This table holds approximately 110,000 distinct CDR3 sequences, approximately 10% found once. The time point is: patch test 1, 2 weeks after DPC sensitization. As to treatment: therapeutic diphenylcyclopropenone sensitization with weekly scalp DPC. The specimen comprised whole blood, sampled in connection with sensitization to the hapten diphenylcyclopropenone (DPC). The receptors derive from a woman between 35 and 50 years old with alopecia areata. Some clones in this sample may be carry-over from other donors' samples.

This clonotype came up a few times. The chain carries TRBV7-2 and TRBJ1-1; tentatively, D is TRBD1 (5 bases). Germline V lookup: CDR1 SGHTA, CDR2 FQGNSA. The CDR3 has 11 residues. V lost 6 bases to trimming and J lost 7 bases, with 9 bases between them. The CDR3 region is CASRDGGEAFF. In nucleotides, the CDR3 is TGTGCCAGCAGAGACGGGGGTGAAGCTTTCTTT.

This clonotype turned up a few times. This sequence joins TRBV4-2 and TRBJ2-2; the D gene is possibly TRBD2 (6 bases). Germline V CDR1 and CDR2: LGHNA, YNFKEQ. Trimming took off 0 bases at V and 1 base at J, with 9 bases between the two ends. The CDR3 consists of 16 residues. CDR3 in amino acids: CASSQEGGGNTGELFF. The CDR3 DNA sequence: TGTGCCAGCAGCCAAGAGGGGGGAGGGAACACCGGGGAGCTGTTTTTT.

This clonotype has ten or more counts. This chain connects TRBV7-9 to TRBJ2-3; D tentatively reads TRBD1 or TRBD2 (5 bases each). The CDR3 length is 15 residues. The V and J ends lost 2 bases and 4 bases respectively, with 13 bases between them. Germline V gives CDR1 SEHNR, CDR2 FQNEAQ (reference sequence). The CDR3 DNA follows: TGTGCCAGCAGCTTAAACGCCGGGGCTGCAGATACGCAGTATTTT. Amino acid sequence: CASSLNAGAADTQYF.

The gene calls are TRBV7-2 and TRBJ2-1; possibly TRBD1 for D (7 bases). In germline, CDR1 is SGHTA, CDR2 FQGNSA. V was pared by 4 bases and J by 6 bases, with 19 bases between. The CDR3 sequence is 16 residues long. For the CDR3, the DNA is TGTGCCAGCAGCTCCAGGGGGGACGCAGGGTCCAATGAGCAGTTCTTC. It yields the protein CASSSRGDAGSNEQFF.

The CDR3 spells CASSLRGNNYGYTF. DNA for the CDR3: TGTGCCAGCAGCTTGAGGGGCAATAACTATGGCTACACCTTC. The V call is TRBV7-2, the J call TRBJ1-2; tentatively, D is TRBD1 (5 bases). The ends were cut back, 3 bases at V and 1 base at J, with 9 bases in the middle. Germline CDR1 is SGHTA and CDR2 is FQGNSA. The CDR3 is 14 amino acids.

This clonotype was seen repeatedly, ten times or more. The J gene is TRBJ2-1, the V gene TRBV29-1, with a weak D call TRBD2 (6 bases). The CDR3 runs 13 residues. V was pared by 7 bases and J by 3 bases, with 13 bases between. Per the germline V gene, CDR1 is SQVTM and CDR2 is ANQGSEA. The CDR3 here is CSGASSGYNEQFF. CDR3 DNA: TGCAGCGGAGCGAGTAGCGGCTACAATGAGCAGTTCTTC.

The V call is TRBV29-1, the J call TRBJ1-1; weak D call: TRBD1 (5 bases). CDR1 and CDR2 from the germline V gene are SQVTM and ANQGSEA. CDR3 size: 13 residues. V lost 2 bases to trimming and J lost 0 bases, with 7 bases between them. The CDR3 region has the DNA TGCAGCGTTGAAAAGGGGATGAACACTGAAGCTTTCTTT. Protein sequence: CSVEKGMNTEAFF.

This clonotype was seen a few times. This rearrangement joins TRBV29-1 to TRBJ2-5, with D hard to call. This CDR3 has 12 amino acids. Germline CDR1 SQVTM, CDR2 ANQGSEA. V lost 7 bases and J 2 bases, leaving 11 bases between the germline ends. CDR3 amino acids: CSAPSRQETQYF. The CDR3, as DNA: TGCAGCGCCCCCTCGAGGCAAGAGACCCAGTACTTC.

This clonotype was counted ten times or more. The chain uses TRBV7-9 and TRBJ1-1; D is perhaps TRBD1 (5 bases). The germline V gene has CDR1 SEHNR and CDR2 FQNEAQ (reference sequence). The CDR3 extends over 12 amino acids. Trimming pared 5 bases from V and 5 bases from J, leaving 9 bases between. The CDR3 nucleotides read TGTGCCAGCAGCAGTCAGGGAACTGAAGCTTTCTTT. Protein sequence: CASSSQGTEAFF.

V usage is TRBV6-1 and J usage is TRBJ2-1; TRBD2 matches 10 bases. Unmatched junction bases numbered 3, after V lost 2 bases and J lost 2 bases. The germline gives CDR1 MNHNS, CDR2 SASEGT. This CDR3 comprises 16 residues. CDR3 protein: CASSEPGLATYNEQFF. CDR3 in DNA: TGTGCCAGCAGTGAACCGGGACTAGCGACCTACAATGAGCAGTTCTTC.

This chain joins TRBV7-2 and TRBJ2-2, with 10 bases lining up with TRBD1. Trimming removed 5 bases from V and 4 bases from J; junction bases left unmatched: 7. The V gene's germline CDR1 is SGHTA and CDR2 FQGNSA. The CDR3 runs 16 residues. As DNA, the CDR3 is TGTGCCAGCAGCCCAGACAGGGGGCGACGCACCGGGGAGCTGTTTTTT. Protein sequence: CASSPDRGRRTGELFF.

This clonotype was observed many times. The V call is TRBV29-1, the J call TRBJ2-2, with D perhaps given as TRBD1 or TRBD2 (5 bases each). V lost 1 base to trimming and J lost 4 bases, with 13 bases between them. Germline V gene lookup returns CDR1 SQVTM and CDR2 ANQGSEA. The CDR3 is 15 amino acids. CDR3: CSVEGQGRGTGELFF. The CDR3 DNA reads as TGCAGCGTTGAAGGGCAGGGCCGGGGCACCGGGGAGCTGTTTTTT.

The rearrangement links TRBV9 to TRBJ2-1, with TRBD2 matching over 10 bases. Germline CDR1 SGDLS, CDR2 YYNGEE. V shed 4 bases, J shed 2 bases, and the junction held 3 bases outside the gene matches. This CDR3 is 15 amino acids long. The CDR3 region is CASSPSGGAYNEQFF. CDR3 in DNA: TGTGCCAGCAGCCCCAGCGGGGGGGCCTACAATGAGCAGTTCTTC.

This clonotype was found many times. V gene TRBV27 combines with J gene TRBJ2-7; TRBD2 matches at 13 bases. J lost 4 bases, V lost 4 bases, and 1 base had no gene match. The germline gives CDR1 MNHEY, CDR2 SMNVEV (reference sequence). The CDR3 sequence is 14 residues long. The CDR3 DNA sequence: TGTGCCAGCAGTTGGACTAGCGGGGGATACGAGCAGTACTTC. Translation: CASSWTSGGYEQYF.

This clonotype was counted at least ten times. The CDR3 loop is CASNQGPGYTF. DNA for the CDR3: TGTGCCAGCAACCAAGGCCCCGGCTACACCTTC. The rearrangement links TRBV6-2 or TRBV6-3 to TRBJ1-2; unclear D gene. Germline V gene sequence: CDR1 MNHEY, CDR2 SVGEGT. The CDR3 loop spans 11 amino acids. V dropped 7 bases and J dropped 8 bases, with 11 bases sitting between them.

This clonotype was seen a handful of times. The chain carries TRBV14 and TRBJ2-5; D call uncertain. The length of the CDR3 is 17 residues. CDR1 and CDR2 from the germline V gene are SGHDN and FVKESK. The germline V and J ends were trimmed by 2 bases and 7 bases, with 23 bases remaining between them. The DNA of the CDR3 is TGTGCCAGCAGCCAAAACGGACCCGGGCTGACCGTCGGGACCCAGTACTTC. It specifies CASSQNGPGLTVGTQYF.

The gene calls are TRBV7-2 and TRBJ1-2; TRBD1 might be the D (5 bases). From germline, CDR1 is SGHTA and CDR2 FQGNSA. CDR3 length: 15 residues. Trimming took 2 bases from V and 1 from J, leaving 11 bases between them. CDR3 residues: CASSLSPDSNYGYTF. The CDR3 DNA is TGTGCCAGCAGCTTAAGTCCCGACAGTAACTATGGCTACACCTTC.

The V call is TRBV2, the J call TRBJ2-1; 10 nucleotides line up with TRBD2. This CDR3 comprises 18 residues. Germline V gene data show CDR1 as SNHLY and CDR2 as FYNNEI. J gave up 4 bases and V 3 bases, and 12 bases lay outside the gene matches. The CDR3 sequence is CASSDVVLAGDIYNEQFF. In nucleotides, the CDR3 is TGTGCCAGCAGTGATGTCGTGCTAGCGGGAGACATTTACAATGAGCAGTTCTTC.

This clonotype was seen only a few times. The V call is TRBV29-1, the J call TRBJ2-3; the D is unclear. This CDR3 comprises 11 residues. The germline gives CDR1 SQVTM, CDR2 ANQGSEA. The V gene lost 6 bases and the J gene lost 5 bases, with 9 bases spanning the gap. CDR3 protein: CSVVPRDTQYF. The CDR3 DNA is TGCAGCGTGGTACCGAGAGATACGCAGTATTTT.

Ten or more counts support this clonotype. The chain joins TRBV7-6 to TRBJ2-7; 9 bases are shared with TRBD1. The V and J ends lost 7 bases and 8 bases, in that order; junction bases with no gene match: 15. Germline V CDR1 and CDR2: SGHVS, FNYEAQ. The CDR3 runs 15 residues. The chain's CDR3 is CASTPAGTGYIQQYF. The CDR3 DNA follows: TGTGCCAGCACCCCAGCCGGGACAGGGTATATTCAGCAGTACTTC.

This clonotype came up many times. The V gene is TRBV7-2, the J gene TRBJ2-4; no clear D gene. The CDR3 spans 15 residues. The V end lost 1 base, the J end lost 0 bases, and 7 bases lay between the germline ends. Germline loops: CDR1 SGHTA, CDR2 FQGNSA. The CDR3 region is CASSLVTLAKNIQYF. In DNA, the CDR3 is TGTGCCAGCAGCTTAGTCACCCTAGCCAAAAACATTCAGTACTTC.

This clonotype has ten or more counts. This rearrangement joins TRBV5-1 to TRBJ1-3, with D hard to call. Per germline, CDR1 SGHRS and CDR2 YFSETQ. V lost 0 bases to trimming and J lost 4 bases, with 14 bases between them. The CDR3 runs to 16 residues. The CDR3 DNA reads TGCGCCAGCAGCTTGGCTGAAAGGGAGAACGGAAACACCATATATTTT. This gives the protein CASSLAERENGNTIYF.

There are many counts of this clonotype. The chain combines TRBV18 with TRBJ1-1; TRBD1 matches at 8 bases. The V and J ends lost 2 bases and 4 bases, in that order; junction bases with no gene match: 9. The CDR3 is 16 amino acids. Germline-derived CDR1 and CDR2 are KGHSH and LQKENI. CDR3: CASSPRGPTGATEAFF. The CDR3 DNA reads as TGTGCCAGCTCACCAAGAGGGCCGACAGGGGCCACTGAAGCTTTCTTT.

There are many counts of this clonotype. The chain has TRBV7-8 and TRBJ1-1, with a weak D call TRBD1 (5 bases). The CDR3 loop spans 15 amino acids. Germline assignment: CDR1 SGHVS and CDR2 FQNEAQ. V was trimmed by 1 base and J by 6 bases, leaving 15 bases between them. The CDR3 nucleotides are TGTGCCAGCAGCTTAGAGGTAGGGGTGAAGGCTGAAGCTTTCTTT. Translation: CASSLEVGVKAEAFF.

This clonotype was detected many times. Mismatch with germline at one junction end may stem from a read error. V and J are TRBV6-1 and TRBJ1-1; 7 nucleotides align to TRBD1. The V gene's germline CDR1 is MNHNS and CDR2 SASEGT. The CDR3 extends over 12 amino acids. The CDR3 spells CASREGQVEAFF. CDR3 DNA sequence: TGTGCCAGCAGGGAAGGACAGGTTGAAGCTTTCTTT.

This chain connects TRBV20-1 to TRBJ2-1; D could derive from TRBD1 or TRBD2 (5 bases each). Trimming took off 0 bases at V and 2 bases at J, with 11 bases between the two ends. The CDR3 is 15 amino acids. The germline V gene encodes CDR1 DFQATT and CDR2 SNEGSKA (reference sequence). The CDR3 nucleotides read TGCAGTGCTAGAGATGGGGGTTTTCCCTACAATGAGCAGTTCTTC. Translation: CSARDGGFPYNEQFF.

This clonotype was observed a few times. V is TRBV6-2 or TRBV6-3 and J is TRBJ2-5, with a weak D call TRBD2 (6 bases). Trimming pared 10 bases from V and 7 bases from J, leaving 25 bases between. Germline CDR1 and CDR2: MNHEY and SVGEGT. This CDR3 is built from 15 residues. In DNA, the CDR3 is TGTGCCACCCACAGTTCGGGAGTTATCCAGGGGACCCAGTACTTC. It is translated as CATHSSGVIQGTQYF.

The V gene is TRBV20-1, the J gene TRBJ2-3; 10 bases are a match to TRBD2. V shed 5 bases, J shed 7 bases, and the junction held 15 bases outside the gene matches. Germline CDR1 and CDR2: DFQATT and SNEGSKA (reference sequence). This CDR3 spans 16 amino acids. CDR3 in DNA: TGCAGTGCTTCCGAGGGAGCGGGAGGGCCAATGAATACGCAGTATTTT. This translates into CSASEGAGGPMNTQYF.

This clonotype has more than one count but fewer than ten. The V call is TRBV9, the J call TRBJ2-5; 11 bases map to TRBD1. This CDR3 has 17 amino acids. Per the germline V gene, CDR1 is SGDLS and CDR2 is YYNGEE. Unmatched junction bases numbered 13, after V lost 4 bases and J lost 5 bases. CDR3 DNA sequence: TGTGCCAGCAGCCCACGGGACAGGGGGTATTCAATGGAGACCCAGTACTTC. Translated: CASSPRDRGYSMETQYF.

The V call is TRBV5-4, the J call TRBJ1-1; D call uncertain. From germline, CDR1 is SGHNT and CDR2 YYREEE (reference sequence). Trimming pared 4 bases from V and 1 base from J, leaving 8 bases between. This CDR3 is built from 13 residues. The CDR3 bases are TGTGCCAGCAGCAACCAGCGGAACACTGAAGCTTTCTTT. Amino acid sequence: CASSNQRNTEAFF.

The chain links TRBV18 to TRBJ2-4, with TRBD1 matching 8 bases. The J segment lost 6 bases and the V segment lost 2 bases, leaving 0 bases of the junction unmatched. CDR3 size: 13 residues. Germline CDR1 and CDR2: KGHSH and LQKENI. This chain's CDR3 is CASSPDRGNIQYF. For the CDR3, the DNA is TGTGCCAGCTCACCAGACAGGGGAAACATTCAGTACTTC. Drawing the rest from reference TRBV18 and TRBJ2-4, the complete variable domain is NAGVMQNPRHLVRRRGQEARLRCSPMKGHSHVYWYRQLPEEGLKFMVYLQKENIIDESGMPKERFSAEFPKEGPSILRIQQVVRGDSAAYFCASSPDRGNIQYFGAGTRLSVL.

V and J are TRBV12-3 or TRBV12-4 and TRBJ1-2; 7 nucleotides agree with TRBD1. The CDR3 runs 14 residues. V gave up 4 bases and J gave up 7 bases; unmatched junction bases: 9. Here the CDR3 DNA reads TGTGCCAGCAGTTCTCGCGCAGGGGGAGGTGGCTACACCTTC. Encoded protein: CASSSRAGGGGYTF.